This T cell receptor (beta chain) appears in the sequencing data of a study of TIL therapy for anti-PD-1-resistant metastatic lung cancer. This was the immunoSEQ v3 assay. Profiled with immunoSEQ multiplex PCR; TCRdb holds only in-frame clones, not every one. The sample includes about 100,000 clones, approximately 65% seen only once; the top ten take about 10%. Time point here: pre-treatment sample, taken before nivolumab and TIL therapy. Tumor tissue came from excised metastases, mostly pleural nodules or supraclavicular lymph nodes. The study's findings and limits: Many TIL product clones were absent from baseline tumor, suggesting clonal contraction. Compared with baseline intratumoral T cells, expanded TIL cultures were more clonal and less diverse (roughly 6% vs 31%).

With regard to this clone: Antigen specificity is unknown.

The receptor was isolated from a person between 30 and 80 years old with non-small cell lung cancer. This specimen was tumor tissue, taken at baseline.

The CDR3 nucleotides are TGTGCCAGCAGCTTAGGGGCCGGTGAGACCCAGTACTTC. Its protein is CASSLGAGETQYF. The chain links TRBV7-3 to TRBJ2-5, with D possibly being TRBD1 (5 bases). Germline V CDR1 and CDR2: SGHTA, FQGTGA. V was shortened by 2 bases and J by 5 bases, with 9 bases between the two germline ends. The CDR3 contains 13 residues. Looking up the rest from reference TRBV7-3 and TRBJ2-5 gives the full variable domain: GAGVSQTPSNKVTEKGKYVELRCDPISGHTALYWYRQSLGQGPEFLIYFQGTGAADDSGLPNDRFFAVRPEGSVSTLKIQRTERGDSAVYLCASSLGAGETQYFGPGTRLLVL.